Listed below are T cell receptor beta chains from one sample, sequenced in a study of OX40 agonist ivuxolimab in advanced cancers. Here immunoSEQ multiplex PCR was the method, and the copy in TCRdb shows in-frame clones only, minus some. This table has 60,000 to 100,000 clones, 85% to 90% appearing once. Sample: CD4+ or CD8+ T cells sorted from blood, taken in a trial of the OX40 agonist ivuxolimab. Receptors originate from an adult with an advanced solid tumor such as melanoma, head and neck, liver or kidney cancer. The CDR3 runs from the conserved cysteine through the conserved F or W. A D gene is named only where the DNA matches it firmly. The size entry is marked missing in some rows and otherwise reads once, few, many or a size class.

-,TRBV29-1,TRBJ2-3,-,CSVAGPTSTDTQYF,TGCAGCGTTGCAGGGCCCACAAGCACAGATACGCAGTATTTT
-,TRBV9,TRBJ2-3,-,CASSVGGSGSTDTQYF,TGTGCCAGCAGCGTAGGAGGTAGCGGTAGCACAGATACGCAGTATTTT
-,TRBV6-1,TRBJ1-2,-,CASSESGPNYGYTF,TGTGCCAGCAGTGAATCCGGCCCTAACTATGGCTACACCTTC
TRBD2,TRBV28,TRBJ2-3,once,CASSPSGLAGADTQYF,TGTGCCAGCAGTCCGTCGGGACTAGCGGGAGCAGATACGCAGTATTTT
TRBD2,TRBV6-1,TRBJ2-1,-,CASSQAGNSYNEQFF,TGTGCCAGCAGCCAAGCGGGGAATAGTTACAATGAGCAGTTCTTC
-,TRBV30,TRBJ1-3,-,CAWQTESGNTIYF,TGTGCCTGGCAGACAGAATCTGGAAACACCATATATTTT
TRBD2,TRBV7-3,TRBJ2-3,-,CASSSLAGGPVYTQYF,TGTGCCAGCAGCTCCCTAGCGGGAGGGCCCGTGTATACGCAGTATTTT
-,TRBV15,TRBJ1-6,-,CATSRGGGSYNSPLHF,TGTGCCACCAGCAGAGGGGGTGGCTCCTATAATTCACCCCTCCACTTT
TRBD2,TRBV5-4,TRBJ2-5,-,CASSQGLAGEETQYF,TGTGCCAGCAGCCAGGGACTAGCGGGAGAAGAGACCCAGTACTTC
-,TRBV2,TRBJ1-2,-,CASSDRRQANNYGYTF,TGTGCCAGCAGTGACCGACGACAGGCCAATAACTATGGCTACACCTTC
-,TRBV5-1,TRBJ2-3,-,CASSLVGRGSDTQYF,TGCGCCAGCAGCTTGGTGGGCAGGGGATCAGATACGCAGTATTTT
TRBD2,TRBV7-2,TRBJ2-5,-,CASSLAGFAGEETQYF,TGTGCCAGCAGCTTAGCTGGTTTTGCGGGGGAAGAGACCCAGTACTTC
TRBD1,TRBV6-1,TRBJ1-1,-,CASSEKRTGGTEAFF,TGTGCCAGCAGTGAAAAGAGGACAGGAGGGACTGAAGCTTTCTTT
TRBD1,TRBV18,TRBJ1-2,-,CASSPGDSTNYGYTF,TGTGCCAGCTCACCAGGGGACAGCACTAACTATGGCTACACCTTC
-,TRBV5-6,TRBJ2-7,-,CASSLFSYEQYF,TGTGCCAGCAGCTTGTTCTCCTACGAGCAGTACTTC
TRBD1,TRBV5-1,TRBJ2-1,-,CASSLKTGSQYNEQFF,TGCGCCAGCAGCTTGAAGACAGGGTCCCAGTACAATGAGCAGTTCTTC
TRBD1,TRBV28,TRBJ1-2,many,CASSRPTGGNYGYTF,TGTGCCAGCAGTAGGCCCACAGGGGGGAACTATGGCTACACCTTC
TRBD2,TRBV7-2,TRBJ2-2,few,CASSFGGGGAVLFF,TGTGCCAGCAGCTTTGGTGGCGGGGGGGCGGTGCTGTTTTTT
-,TRBV7-2,TRBJ1-4,-,CASSLNPSNEKLFF,TGTGCCAGCAGCTTAAACCCCTCGAATGAAAAACTGTTTTTT
TRBD2,TRBV7-8,TRBJ2-7,-,CASSLVLAGVGLYEQYF,TGTGCCAGCAGCTTAGTACTAGCGGGAGTTGGGCTCTACGAGCAGTACTTC
TRBD1,TRBV4-3,TRBJ1-2,-,CASSHGTGDYGYTF,TGCGCCAGCAGCCATGGGACAGGGGACTATGGCTACACCTTC
-,TRBV6-5,TRBJ2-7,once,CASSSGIYEQYF,TGTGCCAGCAGTTCAGGGATCTACGAGCAGTACTTC
-,TRBV6-5,TRBJ1-1,-,CASSRPLNTEAFF,TGTGCCAGCAGTCGGCCCTTGAACACTGAAGCTTTCTTT
-,TRBV7-9,TRBJ2-4,-,CASSLGLAVSADIQYF,TGTGCCAGCAGCTTAGGATTAGCGGTATCAGCAGACATTCAGTACTTC
-,TRBV30,TRBJ1-1,few,CAWREFMARGAFF,TGTGCCTGGAGAGAATTCATGGCAAGGGGAGCTTTCTTT
-,TRBV6-6,TRBJ1-3,-,CASSLTLGVSGNTIYF,TGTGCCAGCAGTTTAACCTTAGGGGTATCTGGAAACACCATATATTTT
-,TRBV18,TRBJ1-1,-,CASSPNMNTEAFF,TGTGCCAGCTCACCGAACATGAACACTGAAGCTTTCTTT
TRBD2,TRBV29-1,TRBJ2-2,few,CTGGEGSAELFF,TGCACGGGTGGGGAGGGTAGTGCGGAGCTGTTTTTT
-,TRBV6-6,TRBJ2-1,-,CASSSSPGSSYNEQFF,TGTGCCAGCAGTTCGTCGCCAGGAAGCTCCTACAATGAGCAGTTCTTC
-,TRBV25-1,TRBJ1-1,-,CASSETWGRTNTEAFF,TGTGCCAGCAGTGAAACATGGGGACGGACGAACACTGAAGCTTTCTTT
-,TRBV19,TRBJ2-5,-,CASSIGTPHETQYF,TGTGCCAGTAGTATTGGGACCCCTCACGAGACCCAGTACTTC
-,TRBV5-1,TRBJ2-7,-,CASSPSGGPPYEQYF,TGCGCCAGCAGTCCTAGTGGCGGCCCGCCCTACGAGCAGTACTTC
-,TRBV6-5,TRBJ2-7,-,CASSNVAGTYEQYF,TGTGCCAGCAGTAACGTGGCCGGGACCTACGAGCAGTACTTC
-,TRBV19,TRBJ2-1,-,CASSMLQKGEGYNEQFF,TGTGCCAGTAGTATGCTGCAGAAGGGGGAGGGCTACAATGAGCAGTTCTTC
TRBD2,TRBV6-1,TRBJ2-5,-,CASSAGLAGEGETQYF,TGTGCCAGCAGTGCCGGACTAGCGGGAGAGGGGGAGACCCAGTACTTC
-,TRBV6-1,TRBJ2-1,once,CASSEGRNEQFF,TGTGCCAGCAGTGAAGGACGAAACGAGCAGTTCTTC
-,TRBV11-2,TRBJ2-3,once,CASSYGVHTDTQYF,TGTGCCAGCAGCTACGGGGTTCACACAGATACGCAGTATTTT
TRBD1,TRBV19,TRBJ2-1,-,CASSPRGTGRGNEQFF,TGTGCCAGTAGTCCCCGGGGGACAGGTAGAGGCAATGAGCAGTTCTTC
-,TRBV9,TRBJ2-1,-,CASSVRMGEQFF,TGTGCCAGCAGCGTAAGGATGGGCGAGCAGTTCTTC
TRBD1,TRBV9,TRBJ2-1,-,CASSVGQGANPYNEQFF,TGTGCCAGCAGCGTAGGCCAGGGGGCGAACCCATACAATGAGCAGTTCTTC